Listed below are T cell receptor beta chains from one sample, sequenced in a study of shared clonotypes between healthy human individuals. Here immunoSEQ multiplex PCR was the method, and the copy in TCRdb shows in-frame clones only, minus some. This sample has about 1.5 million clones, with nearly 99% found just once. Material for sequencing was naive CD4+ T cells sorted from blood. The receptors stem from a man aged 30 to 39 in good health. Each CDR3 is given with its conserved first and last residue. A D gene is named only where the DNA matches it firmly. Some rows have no size entry. The others give once, few or many, or a class for an expanded clone.

TRBD2	.	15	TRBV5-1	TRBJ2-3	TGCGCCAGCAGCGAAACTAGCGGTAGCACAGATACGCAGTATTTT	CASSETSGSTDTQYF
TRBD1	.	14	TRBV27	TRBJ2-7	TGTGCCAGCAGGCCGAGAGGACAGGGGCGCAATAGGTACTTC	CASRPRGQGRNRYF
.	.	13	TRBV10-3	TRBJ1-1	TGTGCCATCAAGGCCAACCCGGGCACTGAAGCTTTCTTT	CAIKANPGTEAFF
TRBD2	.	16	TRBV7-9	TRBJ2-3	TGTGCCAGCAGCGTGACACTAGCGGGAGAAACAGATACGCAGTATTTT	CASSVTLAGETDTQYF
.	.	13	TRBV6-6	TRBJ1-2	TGTGCCAGCACCGAGACAGGAGGGTCTGGCTACACCTTC	CASTETGGSGYTF
TRBD1	.	14	TRBV28	TRBJ1-5	TGTGCCAGCAGTGGGGGACAGCGCAATCAGCCCCAGCATTTT	CASSGGQRNQPQHF
TRBD1	.	15	TRBV5-5	TRBJ2-5	TGTGCCAGCAGCTTGGACAGGGGGAATCAAGAGACCCAGTACTTC	CASSLDRGNQETQYF
.	.	15	TRBV7-8	TRBJ2-7	TGTGCCAGCAGCTTAGCCCCACCGGTCCCGGACGAGCAGTACTTC	CASSLAPPVPDEQYF
TRBD2	.	15	TRBV6-6	TRBJ2-2	TGTGCCAGCAGTTATAACAGCGGGAGGGCCGGGGAGCTGTTTTTT	CASSYNSGRAGELFF
.	.	13	TRBV5-1	TRBJ1-1	TGCGCCAGCAGCTTGTTTGGGCAGGGTATCGCTTTCTTT	CASSLFGQGIAFF
TRBD1	.	14	TRBV10-3	TRBJ2-5	TGTGCCATTCGGACAGGGGGCAATAGTGAGACCCAGTACTTC	CAIRTGGNSETQYF
.	.	15	TRBV19	TRBJ1-5	TGTGCCAGTAGTATAGGCCAGGGTGGCAATCAGCCCCAGCATTTT	CASSIGQGGNQPQHF
.	.	11	TRBV28	TRBJ1-2	TGTGCCACGGGGGGGGAGTATGGCTACACCTTC	CATGGEYGYTF
.	.	15	TRBV5-1	TRBJ2-3	TGCGCCAGCAGCTTGACATCAAAGGCCACAGATACGCAGTATTTT	CASSLTSKATDTQYF
TRBD1	.	17	TRBV4-2	TRBJ1-5	TGTGCCAGCAGCCAACAATGGGACAGAGCTAGCAATCAGCCCCAGCATTTT	CASSQQWDRASNQPQHF
TRBD1	once	16	TRBV18	TRBJ2-3	TGTGCCAGCTCACCATTGGGCCAGGGGGTAGATGCTACGCAGTATTTT	CASSPLGQGVDATQYF
TRBD2	.	14	TRBV9	TRBJ2-7	TGTGCCAGCAGCAGAGCGGGAGATTCCTACGAGCAGTACTTC	CASSRAGDSYEQYF
.	.	15	TRBV4-1	TRBJ2-5	TGCGCCAGCAGCCGGAAGGACACGCAAGCGGAGACCCAGTACTTC	CASSRKDTQAETQYF
.	once	19	TRBV18	TRBJ1-4	TGTGCCAGCTCAGCCAGGCCCAATACAATTCCGGCAACTAATGAAAAACTGTTTTTT	CASSARPNTIPATNEKLFF
TRBD2	.	13	TRBV10-1	TRBJ2-2	TGCGCCAGCAGTGCCGGGACTAGGTCTGGGCTGTTTTTT	CASSAGTRSGLFF
TRBD2	.	14	TRBV9	TRBJ2-1	TGTGCCAGCAGCGTTAGCGGGAGGAACAATGAGCAGTTCTTC	CASSVSGRNNEQFF
.	once	11	TRBV20-1	TRBJ2-2	TGCAGTGCTAGCGGTACCGGGGAGCTGTTTTTT	CSASGTGELFF